A selection of T cell receptor beta chains follows, all from one sample in a study of identical twins. TCRdb analysed the 5' RACE reads with MiXCR anew, one entry per CDR3 protein. The sample shows around 960,000 distinct CDR3 sequences, around 12% of them seen only once. Another study also made use of these data, one on yellow fever vaccine responses in identical twins.

Sequencing input: PBMCs. The receptors were gathered from a woman aged 18 to 35 in good health. CDR3s include the opening cysteine and the closing phenylalanine or tryptophan. Fields, in order: CDR3 length, D gene, J gene, V gene, clone size, CDR3 protein, CDR3 DNA. D genes are given only for firm matches. Not all rows give a size; the values are once, few, many and, for expanded clones, a class.

>18|TRBD1|TRBJ2-6|TRBV11-1|-
CASSSDRDRDSGANVLTF
TGTGCCAGCAGCTCCGACAGGGATCGGGACTCTGGGGCCAACGTCCTGACTTTC
>21|TRBD2|TRBJ2-1|TRBV7-6|-
CASSLNSGTSGGPSSYNEQFF
TGTGCCAGCAGCTTAAACTCGGGGACTAGCGGGGGGCCGAGCTCCTACAATGAGCAGTTCTTC
>14|-|TRBJ1-2|TRBV15|few
CATSRDTSFYGYTF
TGTGCCACCAGCAGAGATACTTCTTTCTATGGCTACACCTTC
>15|-|TRBJ1-2|TRBV20-1|-
CSARGGLIPSGGYTF
TGCAGTGCTAGAGGGGGGCTCATCCCCAGTGGTGGCTACACCTTC
>12|-|TRBJ2-2|TRBV9|few
CASSVPTGELFF
TGTGCCAGCAGCGTCCCCACCGGGGAGCTGTTTTTT
>13|TRBD2|TRBJ2-2|TRBV12-3/TRBV12-4|many
CARGDFNTGELFF
TGTGCACGGGGGGACTTCAACACCGGGGAGCTGTTTTTT
>14|-|TRBJ2-3|TRBV7-9|-
CASSPAASRITQYF
TGTGCCAGCAGCCCAGCCGCCTCTAGAATTACGCAGTATTTT
>15|-|TRBJ2-3|TRBV10-3|many
CAILAGPSGTDTQYF
TGTGCCATCCTTGCGGGGCCTAGCGGCACAGATACGCAGTATTTT
>15|-|TRBJ2-5|TRBV7-9|-
CASSARTVVQETQYF
TGTGCCAGCAGCGCGAGGACAGTCGTCCAAGAGACCCAGTACTTC
>19|TRBD2|TRBJ2-3|TRBV20-1|few
CSAIPAGGPRVASTDTQYF
TGCAGTGCTATCCCAGCGGGGGGGCCTAGGGTGGCTAGCACAGATACGCAGTATTTT
>13|-|TRBJ1-2|TRBV12-3/TRBV12-4|few
CATLGAGGYGYTF
TGTGCCACCCTTGGGGCGGGTGGCTATGGCTACACCTTC
>15|-|TRBJ2-2|TRBV7-2|few
CASRIGGANTGELFF
TGTGCCAGCAGGATAGGGGGGGCGAACACCGGGGAGCTGTTTTTT
>13|TRBD2|TRBJ2-2|TRBV7-9|few
CASWAGEIGELFF
TGTGCCAGCTGGGCGGGAGAGATCGGGGAGCTGTTTTTT
>17|TRBD2|TRBJ2-1|TRBV20-1|few
CSPRGLAVPKTPNEQFF
TGCAGTCCTAGGGGACTAGCGGTCCCGAAGACCCCCAATGAGCAGTTCTTC
>16|-|TRBJ1-6|TRBV12-3/TRBV12-4|-
CASSQGRPGYNSPLHF
TGTGCCAGCAGCCAGGGCCGGCCCGGATATAATTCACCCCTCCACTTT
>16|TRBD1|TRBJ1-6|TRBV3-1|-
CASSHSDRGLVSPLHF
TGTGCCAGCAGCCATTCGGACAGGGGGCTGGTATCACCCCTCCACTTT
>11|-|TRBJ2-2|TRBV16|few
CASSQWEELFF
TGTGCCAGCAGCCAATGGGAGGAGCTGTTTTTT
>17|-|TRBJ1-5|TRBV20-1|-
CSARAKWGGIGNQPQHF
TGCAGTGCTAGAGCTAAGTGGGGGGGCATAGGCAATCAGCCCCAGCATTTT
>16|-|TRBJ1-6|TRBV27|many
CASCSFGQSDNSPLHF
TGTGCCAGCTGTTCTTTCGGACAATCAGATAATTCACCCCTCCACTTT
>14|-|TRBJ1-1|TRBV3-1|few
CASSPTTVNTEAFF
TGTGCCAGCAGCCCTACGACGGTAAACACTGAAGCTTTCTTT
>18|TRBD1|TRBJ2-1|TRBV7-8|-
CASSRDRESVSSYNEQFF
TGTGCCTCCAGTAGGGACAGGGAAAGTGTGAGCTCCTACAATGAGCAGTTCTTC
>11|-|TRBJ1-5|TRBV20-1|few
CSARRNQPQHF
TGCAGTGCCCGTCGCAATCAGCCCCAGCATTTT
>13|-|TRBJ1-6|TRBV20-1|few
CSASPGHLSPLHF
TGCAGTGCTAGCCCGGGACACCTTTCACCCCTCCACTTT
>16|TRBD1|TRBJ2-3|TRBV7-9|few
CASSLGGQGPTDTQYF
TGTGCCAGCAGCTTAGGCGGACAGGGGCCAACAGATACGCAGTATTTT
>13|TRBD2|TRBJ2-5|TRBV20-1|few
CSAPTSGGETQYF
TGCAGTGCGCCGACTAGCGGGGGGGAGACCCAGTACTTC
>13|-|TRBJ1-5|TRBV10-3|few
CAISEGSSQPQHF
TGTGCCATCAGTGAGGGTTCCAGTCAGCCCCAGCATTTT
>17|-|TRBJ2-1|TRBV10-3|-
CASMSRFEATSYNEQFF
TGTGCCAGCATGAGTCGGTTCGAGGCCACGTCCTACAATGAGCAGTTCTTC
>16|-|TRBJ1-1|TRBV29-1|-
CSVDEGVTPMNTEAFF
TGCAGCGTTGACGAAGGGGTCACCCCCATGAACACTGAAGCTTTCTTT
>15|-|TRBJ2-5|TRBV12-3/TRBV12-4|many
CASSLEPGRQETQYF
TGTGCCAGCAGTTTAGAACCGGGCCGCCAAGAGACCCAGTACTTC